A selection of T cell receptor beta chains follows, all from one sample in a study of cytomegalovirus exposure and HLA in healthy donors. TCRdb keeps only in-frame clones here, not all; method: immunoSEQ multiplex PCR. The sample lists about 160,000 clones, approximately 76% occurring once. Specimen: PBMCs. These receptors all stem from a man aged 55 to 70 in good health and CMV-seronegative. CDR3s include the opening cysteine and the closing phenylalanine or tryptophan. Part of the rows lack a size; the others show once, few, many or a class for expanded clones.

cdr3_aa: CSSSPNRDYNEQFF
v_call: TRBV7-9
clone_size: -
j_call: TRBJ2-1

cdr3_aa: CASSFKSVLQETQYF
v_call: TRBV28
clone_size: -
j_call: TRBJ2-5

cdr3_aa: CASSLTDRAYEQFF
v_call: TRBV7-3
clone_size: -
j_call: TRBJ2-1

cdr3_aa: CSVVGTGGQETQYF
v_call: TRBV29-1
clone_size: -
j_call: TRBJ2-5

cdr3_aa: CASSFRDRGNSPLHF
v_call: TRBV5-6
clone_size: -
j_call: TRBJ1-6

cdr3_aa: CASSLSGHPNQPQHF
v_call: TRBV5-1
clone_size: few
j_call: TRBJ1-5

cdr3_aa: CASRASGSSYEQYF
v_call: TRBV6-1
clone_size: -
j_call: TRBJ2-7

cdr3_aa: CASSLQQGGTEGYTF
v_call: TRBV7-2
clone_size: few
j_call: TRBJ1-2

cdr3_aa: CASSLGAGVTETQYF
v_call: TRBV28
clone_size: -
j_call: TRBJ2-5

cdr3_aa: CASSIQGSVYGYTF
v_call: TRBV27
clone_size: -
j_call: TRBJ1-2

cdr3_aa: CASSISGDSRAYEQYF
v_call: TRBV19
clone_size: -
j_call: TRBJ2-7

cdr3_aa: CASSFRGGRETQYF
v_call: TRBV27
clone_size: few
j_call: TRBJ2-5

cdr3_aa: CATSRDGGIYEQYF
v_call: TRBV15
clone_size: -
j_call: TRBJ2-7

cdr3_aa: CASSLDRANEKLFF
v_call: TRBV7-2
clone_size: -
j_call: TRBJ1-4

cdr3_aa: CASSFLQGSGELFF
v_call: TRBV6-4
clone_size: -
j_call: TRBJ2-2

cdr3_aa: CASSERDRDNEQYF
v_call: TRBV19
clone_size: -
j_call: TRBJ2-7

cdr3_aa: CSVSGSGANVLTF
v_call: TRBV29-1
clone_size: -
j_call: TRBJ2-6

cdr3_aa: CASSVEGLAYEQYF
v_call: TRBV9
clone_size: -
j_call: TRBJ2-7

cdr3_aa: CASSYSGQGSGNTIYF
v_call: TRBV6-5
clone_size: -
j_call: TRBJ1-3

cdr3_aa: CASSQDRNYGYTF
v_call: TRBV5-1
clone_size: -
j_call: TRBJ1-2

cdr3_aa: CASRRGQGGGELFF
v_call: TRBV7-7
clone_size: -
j_call: TRBJ2-2

cdr3_aa: CASSQTSGTSNEQFF
v_call: TRBV11-2
clone_size: -
j_call: TRBJ2-1

cdr3_aa: CASSWTDRGNIQYF
v_call: TRBV5-1
clone_size: -
j_call: TRBJ2-4

cdr3_aa: CASSPEGSYGYTF
v_call: TRBV18
clone_size: -
j_call: TRBJ1-2

cdr3_aa: CASSPRGGEQYF
v_call: TRBV27
clone_size: -
j_call: TRBJ2-7

cdr3_aa: CASRDDGGAKNIQYF
v_call: TRBV28
clone_size: -
j_call: TRBJ2-4

cdr3_aa: CASSLYYGQGDERNTIYF
v_call: TRBV23-1
clone_size: -
j_call: TRBJ1-3

cdr3_aa: CAWSVLAGVNTGELFF
v_call: TRBV30
clone_size: -
j_call: TRBJ2-2

cdr3_aa: CAWSVGQGAWETQYF
v_call: TRBV30
clone_size: -
j_call: TRBJ2-5